These T cell receptor beta chains were read from a single sample in a study of neurological immune-mediated disorders. TCRdb analysed the 5' RACE reads with MiXCR anew, one entry per CDR3 protein. Of tens of thousands of distinct CDR3 sequences in the sample, roughly 3.5% were seen once. The source material was PBMCs. The receptor set was obtained from a woman aged 45-65 years with multiple sclerosis. Both conserved end residues are part of each CDR3. The D gene is left open where the match is weak. Clone size is not always given. Where it is, it says once, few, many or a class for expanded clones.

D gene	clone size	V gene	J gene	CDR3 protein	CDR3 DNA
-	many	TRBV5-1	TRBJ2-5	CASSLWGEETQYF	TGCGCCAGCAGCTTGTGGGGAGAAGAGACCCAGTACTTC
-	-	TRBV5-1	TRBJ2-3	CASSLLTSVTDTQYF	TGCGCCAGCAGTTTGCTGACGTCTGTCACAGATACGCAGTATTTT
TRBD1	many	TRBV7-2	TRBJ1-2	CASSPHIRTGANYGYTF	TGTGCCAGCAGCCCACATATAAGGACAGGGGCGAACTATGGCTACACCTTC
-	-	TRBV20-1	TRBJ2-5	CSAPSPWGETQYF	TGCAGTGCTCCCTCTCCGTGGGGGGAGACCCAGTACTTC
-	many	TRBV18	TRBJ1-5	CASSTLRDTQPQHF	TGTGCCAGCTCCACCTTGCGGGACACTCAGCCCCAGCATTTT
TRBD2	many	TRBV7-3	TRBJ2-2	CASSLFGLAGGRVGELFF	TGTGCCAGCAGCCTGTTTGGACTAGCGGGGGGACGTGTCGGGGAGCTGTTTTTT
-	many	TRBV12-3/TRBV12-4	TRBJ1-1	CASSWVSNTEAFF	TGTGCCAGCAGTTGGGTCTCGAACACTGAAGCTTTCTTT
TRBD1	many	TRBV5-1	TRBJ2-3	CASSMGQGARKDTQYF	TGCGCCAGCAGCATGGGACAGGGGGCTAGGAAAGATACGCAGTATTTT
TRBD1	many	TRBV5-1	TRBJ1-6	CASSLTGGDSPLHF	TGCGCCAGCAGTCTGACAGGGGGGGATTCACCCCTCCACTTT
-	many	TRBV7-2	TRBJ2-7	CASSLALAPGLGYEQYF	TGTGCCAGCAGCTTAGCGCTGGCCCCAGGGTTAGGATACGAGCAGTACTTC
-	many	TRBV3-1	TRBJ1-1	CASSQTKYRNTEAFF	TGTGCCAGCAGCCAAACAAAGTACAGAAACACTGAAGCTTTCTTT
TRBD1	-	TRBV5-5	TRBJ2-7	CASSPLPGQRDEQYF	TGTGCCAGCAGCCCATTGCCGGGACAGAGGGACGAGCAGTACTTC
-	many	TRBV11-2	TRBJ2-6	CASSAGHTGANVLTF	TGTGCCAGCAGCGCCGGACATACCGGGGCCAACGTCCTGACTTTC
TRBD2	many	TRBV20-1	TRBJ2-3	CSASEAAGRGTDTQYF	TGCAGTGCTAGTGAGGCGGCAGGGAGGGGCACAGATACGCAGTATTTT
-	many	TRBV29-1	TRBJ2-3	CSAEPGMDTQYF	TGCAGCGCCGAACCGGGGATGGATACGCAGTATTTT
-	many	TRBV18	TRBJ1-1	CASSPRLPRGNTEAFF	TGTGCCAGCTCACCACGGCTCCCCCGAGGGAACACTGAAGCTTTCTTT
-	many	TRBV14	TRBJ2-7	CASSQWSYEQYF	TGTGCCAGCAGCCAATGGTCCTACGAGCAGTACTTC
-	few	TRBV20-1	TRBJ2-7	CSASNYEQYF	TGCAGTGCTTCTAACTACGAGCAGTACTTC
TRBD2	many	TRBV7-6	TRBJ2-5	CASSLGGGRETQYF	TGTGCCAGCAGCTTAGGCGGGGGGAGGGAGACCCAGTACTTC
-	many	TRBV28	TRBJ1-1	CASSFFGVGAFF	TGTGCCAGCAGTTTTTTTGGGGTAGGAGCTTTCTTT
TRBD2	many	TRBV7-2	TRBJ2-3	CASRTSGGAGDTQYF	TGTGCCAGCAGAACGAGCGGGGGGGCGGGGGATACGCAGTATTTT
-	many	TRBV7-2	TRBJ2-4	CASSLGGPGADIQYF	TGTGCCAGCAGCTTAGGTGGTCCCGGGGCGGACATTCAGTACTTC
TRBD1	many	TRBV11-3	TRBJ1-1	CASSSGQGGTEAFF	TGTGCCAGCAGCTCCGGACAGGGAGGGACTGAAGCTTTCTTT
TRBD2	many	TRBV20-1	TRBJ2-3	CSARAASGASTDTQYF	TGCAGTGCTAGAGCGGCTAGCGGGGCTAGCACAGATACGCAGTATTTT
-	many	TRBV6-5	TRBJ1-4	CASSPGGNEKLFF	TGTGCCAGTTCGCCGGGGGGAAATGAAAAACTGTTTTTT
TRBD1	many	TRBV6-5	TRBJ1-3	CASRISGQGSGNTIYF	TGTGCCAGCAGGATTTCGGGACAGGGCTCTGGAAACACCATATATTTT
-	many	TRBV5-8	TRBJ1-1	CASSLAAGKGFF	TGTGCCAGCAGCTTGGCCGCCGGAAAAGGTTTCTTT
-	many	TRBV7-2	TRBJ2-7	CASSRDQIYEQYF	TGTGCCAGCAGCAGGGACCAAATATACGAGCAGTACTTC